This T cell receptor (beta chain) is drawn from a study of OX40 agonist ivuxolimab in advanced cancers. Background on the study: A partial response was reached by three patients: one with hepatocellular carcinoma and two with cutaneous melanoma. Notes on the study in general: In the 0.1-3.0 mg/kg groups, partial responders showed among the lowest expansion. More expanded clones were seen, on average, in CD8+ T cells than in CD4+.

Generated by immunoSEQ multiplex PCR, the TCRdb table keeps only in-frame clones and is missing some. The sample lists 30,000 to 40,000 clones; roughly 91% were seen once. Trimming at V came to 5 bases and at J to 1 base, leaving 12 bases not matched to a gene. In germline, CDR1 is MDHEN, CDR2 SYDVKM. CDR3 length equals 17 residues. Patients were ineligible given autoimmune disease history or systemic immunosuppression. On this clone itself: Antigen: not known.

The J gene is TRBJ1-1, the V gene TRBV28, with TRBD1 matching over 8 bases. This receptor was obtained from an adult with an advanced solid tumor such as melanoma, head and neck, liver or kidney cancer. This specimen consisted of CD4+ or CD8+ T cells sorted from blood, obtained in a trial of the OX40 agonist ivuxolimab. The CDR3 nucleotides are TGTGCCAGCAGTCAGGACAGGGTGGGGAAGAAGAACACTGAAGCTTTCTTT. As protein: CASSQDRVGKKNTEAFF. Complete variable domain (other parts from reference TRBV28 and TRBJ1-1): DVKVTQSSRYLVKRTGEKVFLECVQDMDHENMFWYRQDPGLGLRLIYFSYDVKMKEKGDIPEGYSVSREKKERFSLILESASTNQTSMYLCASSQDRVGKKNTEAFFGQGTRLTVV.